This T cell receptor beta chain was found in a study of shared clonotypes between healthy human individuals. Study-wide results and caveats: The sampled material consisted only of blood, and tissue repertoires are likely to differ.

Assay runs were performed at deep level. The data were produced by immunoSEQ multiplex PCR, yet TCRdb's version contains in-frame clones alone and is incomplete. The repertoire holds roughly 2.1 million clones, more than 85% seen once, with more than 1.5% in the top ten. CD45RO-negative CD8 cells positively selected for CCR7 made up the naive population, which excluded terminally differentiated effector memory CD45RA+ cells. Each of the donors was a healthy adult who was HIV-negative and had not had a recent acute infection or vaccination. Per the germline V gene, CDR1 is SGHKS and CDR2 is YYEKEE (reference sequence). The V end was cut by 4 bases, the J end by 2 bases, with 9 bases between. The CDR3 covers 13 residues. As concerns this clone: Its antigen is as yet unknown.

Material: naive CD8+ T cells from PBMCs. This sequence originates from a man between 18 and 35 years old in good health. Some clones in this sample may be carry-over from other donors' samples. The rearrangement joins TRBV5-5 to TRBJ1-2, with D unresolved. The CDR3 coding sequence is TGTGCCAGCAGCCCAGACCTGAACTATGGCTACACCTTC. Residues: CASSPDLNYGYTF.